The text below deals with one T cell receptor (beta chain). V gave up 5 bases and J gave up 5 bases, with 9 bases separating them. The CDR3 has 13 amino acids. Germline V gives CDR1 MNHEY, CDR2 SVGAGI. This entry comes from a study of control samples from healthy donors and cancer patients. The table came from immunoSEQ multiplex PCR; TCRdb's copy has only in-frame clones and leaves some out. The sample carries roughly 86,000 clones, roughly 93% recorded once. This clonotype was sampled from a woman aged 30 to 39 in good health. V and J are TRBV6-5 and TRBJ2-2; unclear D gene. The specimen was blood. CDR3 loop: CASSLGSTGELFF. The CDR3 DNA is TGTGCCAGCAGTCTGGGGTCGACCGGGGAGCTGTTTTTT.